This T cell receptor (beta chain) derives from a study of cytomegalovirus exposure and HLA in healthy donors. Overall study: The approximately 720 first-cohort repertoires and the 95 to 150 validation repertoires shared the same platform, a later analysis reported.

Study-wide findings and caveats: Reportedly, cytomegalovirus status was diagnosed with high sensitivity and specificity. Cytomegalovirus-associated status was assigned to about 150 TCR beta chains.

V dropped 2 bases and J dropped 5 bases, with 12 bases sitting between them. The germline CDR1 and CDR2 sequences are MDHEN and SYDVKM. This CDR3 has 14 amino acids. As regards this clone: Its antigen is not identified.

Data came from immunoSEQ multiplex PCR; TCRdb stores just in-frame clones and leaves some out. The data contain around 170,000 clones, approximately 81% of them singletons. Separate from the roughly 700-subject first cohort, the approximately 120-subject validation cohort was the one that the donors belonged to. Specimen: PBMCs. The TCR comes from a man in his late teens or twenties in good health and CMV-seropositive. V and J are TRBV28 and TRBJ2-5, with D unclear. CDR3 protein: CASSLLQLRETQYF. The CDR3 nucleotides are TGTGCCAGCAGTTTACTACAGCTAAGGGAGACCCAGTACTTC.